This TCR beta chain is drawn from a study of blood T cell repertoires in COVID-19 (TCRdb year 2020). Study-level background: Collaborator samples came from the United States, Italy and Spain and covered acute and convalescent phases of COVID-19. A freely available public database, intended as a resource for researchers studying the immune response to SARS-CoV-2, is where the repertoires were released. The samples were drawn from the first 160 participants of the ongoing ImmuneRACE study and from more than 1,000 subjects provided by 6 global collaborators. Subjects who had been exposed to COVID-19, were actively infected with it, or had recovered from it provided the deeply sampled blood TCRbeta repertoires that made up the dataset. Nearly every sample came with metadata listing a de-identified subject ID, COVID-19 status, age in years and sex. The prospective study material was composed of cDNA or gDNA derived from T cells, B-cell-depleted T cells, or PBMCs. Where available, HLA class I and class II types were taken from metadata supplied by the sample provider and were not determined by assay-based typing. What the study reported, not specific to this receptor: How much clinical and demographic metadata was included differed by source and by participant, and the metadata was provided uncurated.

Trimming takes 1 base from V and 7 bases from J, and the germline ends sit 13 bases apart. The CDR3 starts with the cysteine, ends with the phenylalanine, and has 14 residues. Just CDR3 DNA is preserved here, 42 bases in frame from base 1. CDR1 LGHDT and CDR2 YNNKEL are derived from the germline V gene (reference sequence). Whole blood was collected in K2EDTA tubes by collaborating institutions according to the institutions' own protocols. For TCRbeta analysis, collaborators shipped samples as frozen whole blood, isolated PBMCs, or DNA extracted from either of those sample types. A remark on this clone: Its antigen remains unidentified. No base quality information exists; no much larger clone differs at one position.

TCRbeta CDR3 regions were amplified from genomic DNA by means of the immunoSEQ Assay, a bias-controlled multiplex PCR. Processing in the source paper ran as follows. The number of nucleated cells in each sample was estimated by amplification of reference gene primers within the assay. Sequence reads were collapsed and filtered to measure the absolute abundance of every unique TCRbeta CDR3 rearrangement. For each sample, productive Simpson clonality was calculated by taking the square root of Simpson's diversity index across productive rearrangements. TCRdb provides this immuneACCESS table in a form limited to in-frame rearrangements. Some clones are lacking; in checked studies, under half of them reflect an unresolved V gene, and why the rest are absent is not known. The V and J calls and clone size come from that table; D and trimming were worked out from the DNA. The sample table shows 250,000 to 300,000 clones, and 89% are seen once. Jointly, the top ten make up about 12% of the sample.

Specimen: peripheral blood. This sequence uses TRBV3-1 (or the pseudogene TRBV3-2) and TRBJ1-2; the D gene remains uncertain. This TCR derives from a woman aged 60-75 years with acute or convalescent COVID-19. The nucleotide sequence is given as TGTGCCAGCAGCCAAGGTACCGACATGGGTGGCTACACCTTC. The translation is CASSQGTDMGGYTF.